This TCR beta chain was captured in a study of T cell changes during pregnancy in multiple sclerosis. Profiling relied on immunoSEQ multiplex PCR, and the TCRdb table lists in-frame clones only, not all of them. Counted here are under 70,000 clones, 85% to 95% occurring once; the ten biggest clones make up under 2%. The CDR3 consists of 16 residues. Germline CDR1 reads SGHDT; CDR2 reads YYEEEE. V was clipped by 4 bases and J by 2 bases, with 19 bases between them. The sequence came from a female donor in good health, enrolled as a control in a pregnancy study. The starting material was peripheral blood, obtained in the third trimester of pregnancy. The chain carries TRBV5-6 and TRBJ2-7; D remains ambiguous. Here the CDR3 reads CASSRPVPDLTYEQYF. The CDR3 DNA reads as TGTGCCAGCAGCCGACCCGTTCCCGACTTAACCTACGAGCAGTACTTC.